This TCR beta chain was found in a study of circulating and synovial CD4+ cells in juvenile arthritis. Study results and caveats: Bulk blood CD4 samples held at least an order of magnitude more or fewer genomes than CPL. Circulating pathogenic-like lymphocytes shared a substantially higher fraction of CDR3 sequences with synovium than bulk blood. Measured synovium overlap likely understates the true shared repertoire.

Germline V lookup: CDR1 SEHNR, CDR2 FQNEAQ (reference sequence). The CDR3 totals 15 residues. Trimming at V came to 5 bases and at J to 6 bases, leaving 7 bases not matched to a gene. This clone was recorded once. Antigen specificity is unknown. Cells were sorted as HLA-DR+CD14-CD3+CD4+CD25low/- from PBMCs. Using immunoSEQ multiplex PCR, the repertoire was profiled, and TCRdb retains in-frame clones only, with some absent. The sample yields over 2,000 clones, 91% seen once. This chain joins TRBV7-9 and TRBJ1-2; 12 positions match TRBD1. The sequenced sample was HLA-DR+ CD4+ T cells from blood. Subset specified: circulating pathogenic-like lymphocytes, sorted as HLA-DR+CD14-CD3+CD4+CD25low/- blood T cells. The receptor was isolated from a human donor with juvenile idiopathic arthritis. CDR3 bases: TGTGCCAGCAGCCCAGACCGGGACAGGGGGCATGGCTACACCTTC. Amino acids: CASSPDRDRGHGYTF.